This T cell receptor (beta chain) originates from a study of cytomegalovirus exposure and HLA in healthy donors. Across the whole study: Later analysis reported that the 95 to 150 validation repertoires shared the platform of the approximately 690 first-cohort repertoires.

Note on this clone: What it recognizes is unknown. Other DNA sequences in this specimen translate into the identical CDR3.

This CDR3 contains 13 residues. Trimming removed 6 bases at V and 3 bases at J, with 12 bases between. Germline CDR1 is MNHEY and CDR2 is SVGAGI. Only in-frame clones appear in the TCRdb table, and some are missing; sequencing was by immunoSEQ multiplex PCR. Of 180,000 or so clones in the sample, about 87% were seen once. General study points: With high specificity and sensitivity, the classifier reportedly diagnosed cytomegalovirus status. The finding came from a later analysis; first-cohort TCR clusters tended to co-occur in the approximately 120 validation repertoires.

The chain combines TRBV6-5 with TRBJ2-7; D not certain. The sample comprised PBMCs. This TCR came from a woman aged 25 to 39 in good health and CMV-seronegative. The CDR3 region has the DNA TGTGCCAGCAGCCCGACGGGTGGCTACGAGCAGTACTTC. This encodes CASSPTGGYEQYF.